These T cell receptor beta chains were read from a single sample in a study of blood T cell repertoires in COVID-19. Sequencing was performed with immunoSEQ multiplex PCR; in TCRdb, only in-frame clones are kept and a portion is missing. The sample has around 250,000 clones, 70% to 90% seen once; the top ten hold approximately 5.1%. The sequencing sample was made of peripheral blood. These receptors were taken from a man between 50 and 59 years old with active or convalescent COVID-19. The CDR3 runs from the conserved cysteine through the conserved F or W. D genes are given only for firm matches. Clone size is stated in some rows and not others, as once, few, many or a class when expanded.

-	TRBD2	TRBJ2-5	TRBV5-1	CASSLFRPAGWGRETQYF	TGCGCCAGCAGCTTGTTCAGGCCAGCGGGATGGGGTAGAGAGACCCAGTACTTC
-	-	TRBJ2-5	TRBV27	CASRPDSQETQYF	TGTGCCAGCAGACCGGACAGCCAAGAGACCCAGTACTTC
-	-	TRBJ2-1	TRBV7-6	CASLAYNEQFF	TGTGCCAGCTTAGCTTACAATGAGCAGTTCTTC
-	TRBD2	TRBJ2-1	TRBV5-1	CASSFSGRAELDEQFF	TGCGCCAGCAGCTTTAGCGGGAGGGCCGAGTTGGATGAGCAGTTCTTC
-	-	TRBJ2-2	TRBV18	CASSETRSTGELFF	TGTGCCAGCTCAGAGACTAGATCCACCGGGGAGCTGTTTTTT
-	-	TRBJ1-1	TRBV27	CASSGGEGRTNTEAFF	TGTGCCAGCAGTGGGGGGGAAGGACGGACGAACACTGAAGCTTTCTTT
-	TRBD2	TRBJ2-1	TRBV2	CASSDLGASGSQNEQFF	TGTGCCAGCAGTGATCTTGGCGCTAGCGGGAGCCAAAATGAGCAGTTCTTC
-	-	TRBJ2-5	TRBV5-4	CASSLGTGRGETQYF	TGTGCCAGCAGCTTGGGGACAGGGAGGGGAGAGACCCAGTACTTC
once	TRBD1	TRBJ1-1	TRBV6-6	CASRRDREFEAFF	TGTGCCAGCAGGCGGGACAGGGAGTTTGAAGCTTTCTTT
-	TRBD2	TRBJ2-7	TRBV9	CASSVSPRDYYEQYF	TGTGCCAGCAGCGTATCCCCACGGGACTACTACGAGCAGTACTTC
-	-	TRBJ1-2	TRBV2	CASSEADSSYGYTF	TGTGCCAGCAGTGAAGCAGACAGTTCCTATGGCTACACCTTC
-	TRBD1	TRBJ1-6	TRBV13	CASSRWDSRNSPLHF	TGTGCCAGCAGCCGCTGGGACAGCCGGAATTCACCCCTCCACTTT
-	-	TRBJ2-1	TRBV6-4	CASSPHPSAGLRAHEQFF	TGTGCCAGCAGCCCTCATCCTAGCGCCGGCCTCAGGGCCCATGAGCAGTTCTTC
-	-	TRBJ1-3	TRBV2	CASSPFRDWDSGNTIYF	TGTGCCAGCAGCCCATTCAGGGATTGGGACTCTGGAAACACCATATATTTT
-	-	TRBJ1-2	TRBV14	CASSQVSRVNYGYTF	TGTGCCAGCAGCCAAGTATCCCGGGTTAACTATGGCTACACCTTC
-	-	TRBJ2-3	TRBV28	CASTSQSAGDFSTQYF	TGTGCCAGCACCTCGCAATCGGCCGGGGATTTTAGTACGCAGTATTTT
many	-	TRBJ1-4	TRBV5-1	CASSLVGGTLFF	TGCGCCAGCAGCTTGGTCGGGGGTACACTGTTTTTT
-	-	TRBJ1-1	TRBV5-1	CASSPDTQGNTEAFF	TGCGCCAGCAGCCCCGACACGCAGGGGAACACTGAAGCTTTCTTT
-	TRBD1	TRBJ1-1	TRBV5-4	CASSLALSGTGNTEAFF	TGTGCCAGCAGCCTGGCCCTCTCCGGGACAGGAAACACTGAAGCTTTCTTT
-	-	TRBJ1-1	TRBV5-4	CASGNRANTEAFF	TGTGCCAGCGGAAACAGAGCAAACACTGAAGCTTTCTTT
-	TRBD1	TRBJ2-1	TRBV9	CASSVVGGAYNEQFF	TGTGCCAGCAGCGTAGTAGGGGGCGCCTACAATGAGCAGTTCTTC
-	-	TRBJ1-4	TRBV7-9	CASSLELANEKLFF	TGTGCCAGCAGCTTAGAATTAGCTAATGAAAAACTGTTTTTT
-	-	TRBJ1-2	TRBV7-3	CASSLSGGRGYTF	TGTGCCAGCAGCTTATCCGGGGGGCGGGGCTACACCTTC
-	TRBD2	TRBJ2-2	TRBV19	CASSIRAGGTGELFF	TGTGCCAGTAGTATAAGGGCGGGAGGAACCGGGGAGCTGTTTTTT
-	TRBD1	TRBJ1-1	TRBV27	CASSSSGTGAEAFF	TGTGCCAGCAGTTCCTCCGGGACAGGGGCTGAAGCTTTCTTT
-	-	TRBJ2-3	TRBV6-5	CASSYGPGADTQYF	TGTGCCAGCAGTTACGGGCCCGGGGCAGATACGCAGTATTTT
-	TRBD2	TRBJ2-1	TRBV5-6	CASSLLGLAANNEQFF	TGTGCCAGCAGCTTGCTGGGACTAGCGGCTAACAATGAGCAGTTCTTC
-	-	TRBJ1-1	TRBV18	CASSPTQTSEAFF	TGTGCCAGCTCACCAACGCAGACTTCTGAAGCTTTCTTT
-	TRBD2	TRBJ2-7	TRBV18	CASSPPASGAYEQYF	TGTGCCAGCTCACCCCCGGCTAGCGGAGCCTACGAGCAGTACTTC
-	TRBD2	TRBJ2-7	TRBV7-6	CASSLAGTSGREQYF	TGTGCCAGCAGCTTAGCAGGGACTAGCGGCCGCGAGCAGTACTTC
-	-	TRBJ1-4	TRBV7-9	CASSSTTDTLGEKLFF	TGTGCCAGCAGCTCTACTACGGACACTCTCGGTGAAAAACTGTTTTTT
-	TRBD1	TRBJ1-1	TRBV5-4	CASSLATGGNTEAFF	TGTGCCAGCAGCTTGGCGACAGGGGGGAACACTGAAGCTTTCTTT
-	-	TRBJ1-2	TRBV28	CASSSEGWYGYTF	TGTGCCAGCAGTTCGGAGGGTTGGTATGGCTACACCTTC
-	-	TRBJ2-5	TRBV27	CASSFIHQETQYF	TGTGCCAGCAGTTTTATCCACCAAGAGACCCAGTACTTC
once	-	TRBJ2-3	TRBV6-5	CASSAYSFLDTQYF	TGTGCCAGCAGCGCTTACTCGTTCTTAGATACGCAGTATTTT
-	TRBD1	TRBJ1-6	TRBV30	CASLRGTGASPLHF	TGTGCCTCCCTTAGAGGGACAGGGGCTTCACCCCTCCACTTT
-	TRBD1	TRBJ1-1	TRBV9	CASLGGTGRRVAFF	TGTGCCAGCTTGGGGGGGACAGGGAGGAGGGTAGCTTTCTTT
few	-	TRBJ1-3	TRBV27	CASSSGKMRGNTIYF	TGTGCCAGCAGTTCAGGCAAGATGAGAGGAAACACCATATATTTT
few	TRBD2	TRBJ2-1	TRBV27	CASSLTLAAYNEQFF	TGTGCCAGCAGTTTAACACTAGCGGCTTACAATGAGCAGTTCTTC
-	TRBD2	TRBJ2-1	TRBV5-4	CASSPGLAFVGSYNEQFF	TGTGCCAGCAGCCCGGGACTAGCCTTCGTGGGCTCCTACAATGAGCAGTTCTTC
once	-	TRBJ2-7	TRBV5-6	CASSFGGRYEQYF	TGTGCCAGCAGCTTCGGGGGGCGCTACGAGCAGTACTTC
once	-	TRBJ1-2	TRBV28	CASSLSQASLYGYTF	TGTGCCAGCAGTTTAAGCCAGGCCTCACTCTATGGCTACACCTTC
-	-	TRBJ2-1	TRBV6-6	CASSYSTSFNEQFF	TGTGCCAGCAGTTACTCTACTAGTTTCAATGAGCAGTTCTTC
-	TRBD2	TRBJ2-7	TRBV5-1	CASSGGLADLAGEQYF	TGCGCCAGCAGCGGGGGACTAGCGGACCTGGCCGGCGAGCAGTACTTC
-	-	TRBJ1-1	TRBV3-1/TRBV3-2	CASSQSLTGGTEAFF	TGTGCCAGCAGCCAATCGCTCACCGGCGGCACTGAAGCTTTCTTT
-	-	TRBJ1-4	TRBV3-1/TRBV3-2	CASSQVAGATNEKLFF	TGTGCCAGCAGCCAAGTGGCAGGGGCAACTAATGAAAAACTGTTTTTT
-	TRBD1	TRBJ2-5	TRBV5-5	CASSSRDRASQYF	TGTGCCAGCAGCTCCCGGGACAGGGCGTCCCAGTACTTC
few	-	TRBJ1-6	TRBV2	CASRGRVGPPLHF	TGTGCCAGCAGGGGCAGGGTCGGCCCACCCCTCCACTTT
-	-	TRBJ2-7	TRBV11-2	CASSLGLGGEQYF	TGTGCCAGCAGCTTAGGTCTGGGGGGAGAGCAGTACTTC
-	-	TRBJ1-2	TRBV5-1	CASSLTRGYGYTF	TGCGCCAGCAGCTTGACCAGGGGCTATGGCTACACCTTC
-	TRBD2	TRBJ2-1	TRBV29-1	CSVAPSGSYNEQFF	TGCAGCGTTGCTCCTAGCGGGAGTTACAATGAGCAGTTCTTC
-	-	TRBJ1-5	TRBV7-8	CASGPRGGNQPQHF	TGTGCCAGCGGGCCCCGGGGAGGGAATCAGCCCCAGCATTTT
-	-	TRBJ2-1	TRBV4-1	CASSRVILRGNEQFF	TGCGCCAGCAGCCGTGTAATATTACGGGGGAATGAGCAGTTCTTC
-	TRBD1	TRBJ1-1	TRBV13	CASSTRGRGTEAFF	TGTGCCAGCAGCACCAGGGGGCGCGGCACTGAAGCTTTCTTT
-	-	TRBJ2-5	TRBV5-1	CASSHLLGTRSRRGDKETQYF	TGCGCCAGCAGCCACCTCCTCGGGACTCGGAGCCGCCGCGGGGATAAAGAGACCCAGTACTTC
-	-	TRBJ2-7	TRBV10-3	CAISAAGISYEQYF	TGTGCCATCAGTGCGGCGGGGATCTCCTACGAGCAGTACTTC
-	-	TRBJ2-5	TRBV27	CASRKQGGAETQYF	TGTGCCAGCAGAAAACAGGGTGGGGCAGAGACCCAGTACTTC
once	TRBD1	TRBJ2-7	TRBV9	CASSLEGQGPYEQYF	TGTGCCAGCAGCTTGGAGGGACAGGGACCCTACGAGCAGTACTTC
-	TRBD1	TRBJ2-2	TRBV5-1	CASSFRDRGAGELFF	TGCGCCAGCAGCTTTAGGGACAGGGGGGCCGGGGAGCTGTTTTTT
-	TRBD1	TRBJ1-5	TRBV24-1	CATSDPPSPGTGGYQPQHF	TGTGCCACCAGTGATCCCCCAAGCCCCGGGACAGGGGGCTATCAGCCCCAGCATTTT